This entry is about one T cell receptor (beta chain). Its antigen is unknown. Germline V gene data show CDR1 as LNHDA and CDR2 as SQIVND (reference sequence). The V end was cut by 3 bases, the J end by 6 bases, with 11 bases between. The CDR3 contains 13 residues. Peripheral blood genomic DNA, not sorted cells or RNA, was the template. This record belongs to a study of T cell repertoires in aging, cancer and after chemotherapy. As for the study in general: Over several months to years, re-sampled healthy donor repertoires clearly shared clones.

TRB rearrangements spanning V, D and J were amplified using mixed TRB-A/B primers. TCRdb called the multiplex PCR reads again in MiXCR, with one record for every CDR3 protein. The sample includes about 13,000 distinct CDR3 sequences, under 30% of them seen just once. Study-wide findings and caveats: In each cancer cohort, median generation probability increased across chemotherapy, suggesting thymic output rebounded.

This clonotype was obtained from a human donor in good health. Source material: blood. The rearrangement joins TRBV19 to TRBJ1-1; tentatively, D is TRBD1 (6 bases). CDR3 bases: TGTGCCAGTAGTATCAACAGGGACTCTGAAGCTTTCTTT. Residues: CASSINRDSEAFF.